This TCR beta chain was sequenced during a study of early stage breast cancer tumors. Study results and limitations: Most shared enriched TCRB sequences were commonly generated ones. Comparing each tissue with blood distinguished tumor from normal in about 90% of the 16 patients.

This clone has only one observation. Its antigen is as yet unknown. Only in-frame clones appear in the TCRdb table, and some are missing; sequencing was by immunoSEQ multiplex PCR. Altogether approximately 70,000 clones are present, approximately 84% being singletons, with the ten largest covering 4.7%. Trimming shortened V by 6 bases and J by 6 bases, and 16 bases separated the two germline ends. The V gene's germline CDR1 is MDHEN and CDR2 SYDVKM. The CDR3 is 14 amino acids. The chain recombines TRBV28 with TRBJ2-3, with a tentative D call TRBD1 (6 bases). This TCR was sampled from a person aged 35-49 years with breast cancer. Sequenced input: blood. The CDR3 region has the DNA TGTGCCAGCAGGCCAGGGCAGGGGTGGGATACGCAGTATTTT. Residues: CASRPGQGWDTQYF.